The entry below gives a single T cell receptor beta chain sequence along with its context. The data belong to a study of blood T cell repertoires in COVID-19. Sequencing was performed with immunoSEQ multiplex PCR; in TCRdb, only in-frame clones are kept and a portion is missing. Here the sample spans about 240,000 clones, approximately 86% being singletons. Per germline, CDR1 ENHRY and CDR2 SYGVKD. CDR3 size: 15 residues. V lost 4 bases to trimming and J lost 6 bases; unmatched junction nucleotides: 10. J is TRBJ2-7 and V is TRBV10-3, with 9 positions matching TRBD1. This TCR was sampled from a woman aged 40-49 years with acute COVID-19. The sequenced material came from PBMCs or T cells enriched from blood (not recorded which). The CDR3 coding sequence is TGTGCCATCAGTGGCCGGGACAGGGAAGGTGCCGAGCAGTACTTC. Residues: CAISGRDREGAEQYF.